The 16 T cell receptor beta chains below all came from one sample that was sequenced in a study of T cell repertoires in cytomegalovirus infection. TCRdb reprocessed the reads via MiXCR and lists one record per CDR3 protein. In the table there are roughly 500,000 distinct CDR3 sequences, more than 40% of which are singletons. Their cognate antigens are unknown. Sequencing used cultured PBMCs, obtained from culture after CMV antigen stimulation. The origin of the receptors is a human donor in good health (CMV status not recorded). Some clones in this sample may be carry-over from other donors' samples.

In this sample, this clonotype turned up a few times. The CDR3: CASSLRPRDGYTF. The CDR3 region has the DNA TGTGCCAGCAGCCTGAGACCCAGGGATGGCTACACCTTC. The V call is TRBV7-2, the J call TRBJ1-2, with a weak D call TRBD1 (5 bases). This CDR3 is 13 amino acids long. Trimming cost V 5 bases and J 6 bases, with 13 bases left between them. Germline CDR1 and CDR2: SGHTA and FQGNSA.

This clonotype occurred a few times. The V gene is TRBV20-1, the J gene TRBJ1-5, with D unresolved. Trimming removed 3 bases from V and 4 bases from J, with 13 bases in between. This CDR3 has 14 residues. Germline lookup yields CDR1 DFQATT and CDR2 SNEGSKA (reference sequence). CDR3 sequence reads: CSASPGVGNQPQHF. The CDR3 DNA sequence: TGCAGTGCTAGTCCGGGCGTGGGGAATCAGCCCCAGCATTTT.

This clonotype is a singleton in its sample. The V gene is TRBV5-5, the J gene TRBJ2-7; D is uncertain. Deletions cut 2 bases from V and 3 bases from J, with 15 bases between. This CDR3 is 15 amino acids long. Germline V gene sequence: CDR1 SGHKS, CDR2 YYEKEE (reference sequence). This CDR3 reads CASSFDSEILYEQYF. The CDR3 nucleotides are TGTGCCAGCAGCTTTGATTCCGAGATCCTCTACGAGCAGTACTTC.

This clonotype has just a few counts. This chain uses TRBV11-1 with TRBJ1-1; perhaps TRBD1 as D (5 bases). The germline V and J ends were trimmed by 3 bases and 5 bases, with 16 bases remaining between them. The length of the CDR3 is 15 residues. The germline gives CDR1 SGHAT, CDR2 FQDESV (reference sequence). This CDR3 reads CASSLGRGPQTEAFF. The CDR3 DNA reads as TGTGCCAGCAGCTTGGGTAGGGGACCCCAGACTGAAGCTTTCTTT. The whole variable domain, filled in from reference TRBV11-1 and TRBJ1-1, reads EAEVAQSPRYKITEKSQAVAFWCDPISGHATLYWYRQILGQGPELLVQFQDESVVDDSQLPKDRFSAERLKGVDSTLKIQPAELGDSAMYLCASSLGRGPQTEAFFGQGTRLTVV.

This clonotype has more than one count but fewer than ten. V is TRBV7-6 and J is TRBJ1-1; 7 nucleotides match TRBD1. Germline CDR1 reads SGHVS; CDR2 reads FNYEAQ. V dropped 1 base and J dropped 11; count of bases not matched to a gene: 7. The CDR3 is 13 amino acids. CDR3 nucleotide sequence: TGTGCCAGCAGCTTAGATGCAGGGGGGCATGCTTTCTTT. This codes for CASSLDAGGHAFF. The full variable domain, rest sourced from reference TRBV7-6 and TRBJ1-1, is GAGVSQSPRYKVTKRGQDVALRCDPISGHVSLYWYRQALGQGPEFLTYFNYEAQQDKSGLPNDRFSAERPEGSISTLTIQRTEQRDSAMYRCASSLDAGGHAFFGQGTRLTVV.

The rearrangement joins TRBV12-3 or TRBV12-4 to TRBJ2-7; perhaps TRBD2 as D (6 bases). The V end was cut by 1 base, the J end by 7 bases, with 32 bases between. The CDR3 covers 20 residues. The CDR3 spells CASSLGRELTNVGFPREQYF. DNA of the CDR3: TGTGCCAGCAGTTTAGGTCGGGAGCTGACTAATGTCGGGTTCCCGCGGGAGCAGTACTTC.

This clonotype occurred a few times. The chain recombines TRBV4-1 with TRBJ2-5; D is tentatively TRBD1 or TRBD2 (6 bases each). The CDR3 is 14 residues long. V shed 1 base and J shed 5 bases, with 11 bases lying between them. CDR1 and CDR2 from the germline V gene are MGHRA and YSYEKL. The CDR3 loop is CASSQGGARETQYF. In DNA, the CDR3 is TGCGCCAGCAGCCAAGGGGGGGCACGGGAGACCCAGTACTTC.

The rearrangement links TRBV11-2 to TRBJ1-5; D is perhaps TRBD1 (6 bases). The CDR3 sequence is 17 residues long. CDR1 is SGHAT, CDR2 FQNNGV, per germline. With 1 base removed from V and 6 bases from J, the gap between germline ends came to 19 bases. CDR3 bases: TGTGCCAGCAGCTTAGGTCCCGGGGGGGGCTTGGGTCAGCCCCAGCATTTT. Encoded protein: CASSLGPGGGLGQPQHF.

The chain employs TRBV5-1 and TRBJ2-1, with 8 bases matching TRBD1. Trimming took 3 bases from V and 8 from J; bases not matched to a gene: 10. The CDR3 is made up of 15 amino acids. Germline-derived CDR1 and CDR2 are SGHRS and YFSETQ. The CDR3 DNA sequence: TGCGCCAGCAGCTACGGACAGGGCGGTTTCGATGAGCAGTTCTTC. Amino acid sequence: CASSYGQGGFDEQFF.

V usage is TRBV4-1 and J usage is TRBJ2-5, with D tentatively TRBD2 (6 bases). The CDR3 is made up of 15 amino acids. Trimming removed 1 base from V and 5 bases from J, with 14 bases in between. Germline V gives CDR1 MGHRA, CDR2 YSYEKL. The CDR3 DNA follows: TGCGCCAGCAGCCAAGGGATTAGCGGAAGGGAGACCCAGTACTTC. This sequence encodes CASSQGISGRETQYF.

The chain carries TRBV7-6 and TRBJ2-6, with a tentative D call TRBD2 (7 bases). CDR1 and CDR2 (germline): SGHVS, FNYEAQ. This CDR3 contains 19 residues. V was shortened by 0 bases and J by 0 bases, with 15 bases between the two germline ends. Written as DNA, the CDR3 is TGTGCCAGCAGCTTAGCGAGGGGGGGCCCCCACTCTGGGGCCAACGTCCTGACTTTC. Protein: CASSLARGGPHSGANVLTF.

V usage is TRBV7-2 and J usage is TRBJ2-7; D is unclear. V was shortened by 0 bases and J by 9 bases, with 15 bases between the two germline ends. The CDR3 totals 14 residues. Germline loops: CDR1 SGHTA, CDR2 FQGNSA. The CDR3, as DNA: TGTGCCAGCAGCTTAGCGTCTTGGTCGAACGCGCAGTACTTC. This codes for CASSLASWSNAQYF. Variable domain in full (rest from reference TRBV7-2 and TRBJ2-7): GAGVSQSPSNKVTEKGKDVELRCDPISGHTALYWYRQSLGQGLEFLIYFQGNSAPDKSGLPSDRFSAERTGGSVSTLTIQRTQQEDSAVYLCASSLASWSNAQYFGPGTRLTVT.

This clonotype has just a few counts. The chain joins TRBV24-1 to TRBJ1-4; D is unclear. V gave up 12 bases and J gave up 8 bases, with 21 bases separating them. The CDR3 is made up of 14 amino acids. CDR1 and CDR2 (germline): KGHDR, SFDVKD. The CDR3 bases are TGTGCCCCCCGAGATCGGGCAGTGGGCGAAAAACTGTTTTTT. Amino acid sequence: CAPRDRAVGEKLFF.

The V call is TRBV7-2, the J call TRBJ2-7; possible D gene TRBD1, 6 bases. The CDR3 runs to 15 residues. Germline loops: CDR1 SGHTA, CDR2 FQGNSA. The V end lost 2 bases, the J end lost 7 bases, and 18 bases lay between the germline ends. CDR3 protein: CASSLIGGGGFEQYF. Written as DNA, the CDR3 is TGTGCCAGCAGCTTAATAGGGGGTGGGGGTTTTGAGCAGTACTTC.

The chain employs TRBV2 and TRBJ2-7; maybe TRBD1 (5 bases). This CDR3 region has 15 residues. V was shortened by 4 bases and J by 0 bases, with 13 bases between the two germline ends. Germline V gene data show CDR1 as SNHLY and CDR2 as FYNNEI. As DNA, the CDR3 is TGTGCCAGCAGTGCTGGGGCAGCCAGCTCCTACGAGCAGTACTTC. Amino acids: CASSAGAASSYEQYF.

This clonotype has only a few counts. The chain carries TRBV18 and TRBJ2-3, with D maybe TRBD2 (5 bases). V was cut by 1 base and J by 6 bases, with 14 bases left in between. The CDR3 is made up of 15 amino acids. CDR1 is KGHSH, CDR2 LQKENI, per germline. CDR3 region: CASSPQRAVRDTQYF. The DNA for the CDR3 is TGTGCCAGCTCACCACAGAGGGCAGTTCGGGATACGCAGTATTTT.